These 26 T cell receptor beta chains were sequenced from one sample in a study of cytomegalovirus exposure and HLA in healthy donors. The assay was immunoSEQ multiplex PCR, and TCRdb's table has in-frame clones only and misses some. The sample consists of 100,000 to 150,000 clones, about 89% of them appearing once. The sequenced sample consisted of PBMCs. The receptors here all came from a woman younger than 35 in good health and CMV-seronegative.

The V gene is TRBV15, the J gene TRBJ2-3; TRBD2 might be the D (5 bases). The V gene lost 2 bases and the J gene lost 1 base, with 19 bases spanning the gap. This CDR3 has 18 residues. CDR1 and CDR2 from the germline V gene are LNHNV and YYDKDF (reference sequence). CDR3 bases: TGTGCCACCAGCAGACCAGGACTTCGCTCGGTGGGCACAGATACGCAGTATTTT. Translating gives CATSRPGLRSVGTDTQYF.

This chain links TRBV5-1 with TRBJ2-3; weak D call: TRBD2 (5 bases). Germline values: CDR1 SGHRS, CDR2 YFSETQ. V lost 5 bases and J 2 bases, leaving 9 bases between the germline ends. This CDR3 spans 13 amino acids. The CDR3, as DNA: TGCGCCAGCAGGAGCGGACCCACAGATACGCAGTATTTT. It yields the protein CASRSGPTDTQYF.

This clone has only a few counts. V is TRBV5-4 and J is TRBJ2-7, with 11 bases matching TRBD2. The CDR3 sequence is 17 residues long. From germline, CDR1 is SGHNT and CDR2 YYREEE (reference sequence). V lost 0 bases, J lost 0 bases, and 5 bases stayed unmatched. The DNA for the CDR3 is TGTGCCAGCAGCTTGGCGCTAGCGGGAGGCCGCTCCTACGAGCAGTACTTC. This codes for CASSLALAGGRSYEQYF. The whole variable domain, filled in from reference TRBV5-4 and TRBJ2-7, reads ETGVTQSPTHLIKTRGQQVTLRCSSQSGHNTVSWYQQALGQGPQFIFQYYREEENGRGNFPPRFSGLQFPNYSSELNVNALELDDSALYLCASSLALAGGRSYEQYFGPGTRLTVT.

The chain employs TRBV28 and TRBJ2-1; a weak D match, TRBD2 (6 bases). Germline V CDR1 and CDR2: MDHEN, SYDVKM. This CDR3 has 13 residues. V dropped 5 bases and J dropped 8 bases, with 13 bases sitting between them. As DNA, the CDR3 is TGTGCCAGCAGTGGGTGGGAGGTAGATGAGCAGTTCTTC. As protein: CASSGWEVDEQFF. The entire variable domain, with the rest obtained from reference TRBV28 and TRBJ2-1, is as follows: DVKVTQSSRYLVKRTGEKVFLECVQDMDHENMFWYRQDPGLGLRLIYFSYDVKMKEKGDIPEGYSVSREKKERFSLILESASTNQTSMYLCASSGWEVDEQFFGPGTRLTVL.

The chain joins TRBV7-9 to TRBJ2-1, with unresolved D. Per the germline V gene, CDR1 is SEHNR and CDR2 is FQNEAQ (reference sequence). This CDR3 spans 16 amino acids. V was trimmed by 0 bases and J by 2 bases, leaving 11 bases between them. This chain's CDR3 is CASSLALAPTYNEQFF. CDR3 nucleotides: TGTGCCAGCAGCTTAGCGTTAGCCCCAACCTACAATGAGCAGTTCTTC.

The sample holds one count of this clone. The chain is built from TRBV27 and TRBJ2-3; the match to TRBD2 covers 14 bases. The V gene's germline CDR1 is MNHEY and CDR2 SMNVEV (reference sequence). The CDR3 consists of 16 residues. Trimming at V came to 5 bases and at J to 4 bases, leaving 5 bases not matched to a gene. The CDR3 DNA follows: TGTGCCAGCAGTATGGGACTAGCGGGAGAAGCAGATACGCAGTATTTT. Encoded protein: CASSMGLAGEADTQYF.

The chain employs TRBV7-2 and TRBJ2-7; 12 bases fit TRBD2. The CDR3 consists of 16 residues. V dropped 2 bases and J dropped 1; count of bases not matched to a gene: 3. In germline, CDR1 is SGHTA, CDR2 FQGNSA. The CDR3 spells CASSLNGLAGSYEQYF. CDR3 DNA sequence: TGTGCCAGCAGCTTAAATGGACTAGCGGGATCCTACGAGCAGTACTTC.

The CDR3 sequence: CASSEAGVLAGQETQYF. The CDR3 DNA reads as TGTGCCAGCAGTGAAGCGGGGGTCCTAGCGGGACAAGAGACCCAGTACTTC. The chain carries TRBV6-1 and TRBJ2-5; 9 bases agree with TRBD2. The CDR3 is 17 amino acids. The V and J ends lost 0 bases and 2 bases, in that order; junction bases with no gene match: 7. Germline assignment: CDR1 MNHNS and CDR2 SASEGT.

The rearrangement joins TRBV5-5 to TRBJ1-3; a weak D match, TRBD1 (5 bases). The CDR3 is 15 amino acids. The germline V and J ends were trimmed by 2 bases and 3 bases, with 12 bases remaining between them. Germline CDR1 and CDR2: SGHKS and YYEKEE (reference sequence). This CDR3 reads CASSLQAGSGNTIYF. The CDR3 DNA reads TGTGCCAGCAGCTTACAGGCTGGAAGTGGAAACACCATATATTTT.

V and J are TRBV13 and TRBJ2-3, with 7 bases aligning to TRBD2. V lost 1 base to trimming and J lost 0 bases; unmatched junction nucleotides: 1. Germline CDR1 and CDR2: PRHDT and FYEKMQ (reference sequence). The CDR3 loop spans 15 amino acids. This CDR3 reads CASSLVAGSTDTQYF. The CDR3 region has the DNA TGTGCCAGCAGCTTAGTAGCGGGTAGCACAGATACGCAGTATTTT.

This CDR3 reads CSVEEDSYTEAFF. The CDR3, as DNA: TGCAGCGTTGAAGAGGACAGCTACACTGAAGCTTTCTTT. The chain links TRBV29-1 to TRBJ1-1, with D possibly matching TRBD1 (6 bases). Germline V lookup: CDR1 SQVTM, CDR2 ANQGSEA. The CDR3 runs 13 residues. Trimming left V 0 bases short and J 3 bases short, with 8 bases between.

A single count supports this clone. The gene calls are TRBV4-1 and TRBJ1-3; D might be TRBD1 (5 bases). V was clipped by 0 bases and J by 4 bases, with 10 bases between them. Germline lookup yields CDR1 MGHRA and CDR2 YSYEKL. The CDR3 spans 15 residues. The CDR3 DNA follows: TGCGCCAGCAGCCAAGATAAGGGGTCCGGAAACACCATATATTTT. This codes for CASSQDKGSGNTIYF.

V is TRBV27 and J is TRBJ2-7; TRBD1 matches 11 bases. J was trimmed by 2 bases and V by 5 bases; bases with no gene match: 2. Germline loops: CDR1 MNHEY, CDR2 SMNVEV (reference sequence). This CDR3 spans 14 amino acids. The CDR3 DNA follows: TGTGCCAGCAGTCCGGACAGGGGGCCCTACGAGCAGTACTTC. Its protein product is CASSPDRGPYEQYF.

The chain links TRBV27 to TRBJ2-7; D call uncertain. The CDR3 runs to 15 residues. Trimming took 8 bases from V and 2 from J, leaving 19 bases between them. Germline loops: CDR1 MNHEY, CDR2 SMNVEV (reference sequence). The CDR3 protein is CASRDLSLRAYEQYF. The CDR3 nucleotides are TGTGCCAGCCGAGACCTGTCTCTCCGGGCCTACGAGCAGTACTTC.

The chain has TRBV19 and TRBJ2-3, with D perhaps matching TRBD2 (6 bases). CDR1 LNHDA and CDR2 SQIVND come from the germline V gene (reference sequence). The CDR3 extends over 14 amino acids. V dropped 9 bases and J dropped 0 bases, with 13 bases sitting between them. Here the CDR3 DNA reads TGTGCCAGCTCTCCCGGGGGTAGCACAGATACGCAGTATTTT. Protein: CASSPGGSTDTQYF.

V usage is TRBV5-1 and J usage is TRBJ2-5, with 8 bases fitting TRBD2. The V and J ends lost 3 bases and 5 bases, in that order; junction bases with no gene match: 9. The CDR3 runs to 15 residues. CDR1 is SGHRS and CDR2 is YFSETQ in the germline V gene. CDR3 sequence (DNA): TGCGCCAGCAGCTATTTGGCCGGGAGGGCCGAGACCCAGTACTTC. It yields the protein CASSYLAGRAETQYF.

As regards this clone: The junction differs from germline at one of its ends, possibly a read error. The chain carries TRBV2 and TRBJ2-7, with D perhaps matching TRBD2 (5 bases). The germline CDR1 and CDR2 sequences are SNHLY and FYNNEI. CDR3 length: 15 amino acids. The CDR3 is CASREGADYRYESYF. The CDR3, as DNA: TGTGCCAGCAGGGAAGGAGCAGACTACCGCTACGAGTCGTACTTC.

J is TRBJ2-5 and V is TRBV28, with D possibly TRBD1 on 5 matching bases. Germline CDR1 reads MDHEN; CDR2 reads SYDVKM. The V gene lost 7 bases and the J gene lost 4 bases, with 13 bases spanning the gap. This CDR3 has 13 amino acids. The CDR3 reads CASTHRFRETQYF. The CDR3 coding sequence is TGTGCCAGCACTCACAGGTTCCGAGAGACCCAGTACTTC. Full variable domain (missing parts from reference TRBV28 and TRBJ2-5): DVKVTQSSRYLVKRTGEKVFLECVQDMDHENMFWYRQDPGLGLRLIYFSYDVKMKEKGDIPEGYSVSREKKERFSLILESASTNQTSMYLCASTHRFRETQYFGPGTRLLVL.

The J gene is TRBJ2-2, the V gene TRBV11-3; D call uncertain. This CDR3 contains 12 residues. Germline CDR1 SGHNT, CDR2 YENEEA. Trimming took 6 bases from V and 7 from J, leaving 9 bases between them. This CDR3 is CASRRSHGELFF. As DNA, the CDR3 is TGTGCCAGCAGGCGGTCCCACGGGGAGCTGTTTTTT.

V is TRBV29-1 and J is TRBJ2-1, with TRBD2 identical over 9 bases. The germline gives CDR1 SQVTM, CDR2 ANQGSEA. There are 12 residues in the CDR3. V dropped 8 bases and J dropped 7; count of bases not matched to a gene: 6. The CDR3 spells CSCRTSENEQFF. In nucleotides, the CDR3 is TGCAGCTGCAGGACTAGCGAAAATGAGCAGTTCTTC.

The chain couples TRBV7-9 to TRBJ2-7; 8 bases line up with TRBD1. J lost 5 bases, V lost 1 base, and 7 bases had no gene match. Germline CDR1 reads SEHNR; CDR2 reads FQNEAQ (reference sequence). This CDR3 contains 15 residues. CDR3 amino acids: CASSLGQGALDEQYF. As DNA, the CDR3 is TGTGCCAGCAGCTTAGGGCAGGGGGCTCTGGACGAGCAGTACTTC.

The rearrangement links TRBV27 to TRBJ1-5, with TRBD1 identical over 7 bases. Per the germline V gene, CDR1 is MNHEY and CDR2 is SMNVEV (reference sequence). The CDR3 has 14 residues. Trimming removed 7 bases from V and 5 bases from J; junction bases left unmatched: 8. The CDR3 coding sequence is TGTGCCAGCACAGAGGGGGCAGTGTATCAGCCCCAGCATTTT. It translates to CASTEGAVYQPQHF.

The chain combines TRBV5-5 with TRBJ2-7; D remains ambiguous. The CDR3 runs 15 residues. Trimming stripped 0 bases from V and 0 bases from J, with 10 bases between. Germline-derived CDR1 and CDR2 are SGHKS and YYEKEE (reference sequence). The CDR3 spells CASSLVSVSSYEQYF. CDR3 coding DNA: TGTGCCAGCAGCTTGGTGTCAGTAAGCTCCTACGAGCAGTACTTC. Full variable domain (outside the CDR3, taken from reference TRBV5-5 and TRBJ2-7): DAGVTQSPTHLIKTRGQQVTLRCSPISGHKSVSWYQQVLGQGPQFIFQYYEKEERGRGNFPDRFSARQFPNYSSELNVNALLLGDSALYLCASSLVSVSSYEQYFGPGTRLTVT.

V and J are TRBV7-9 and TRBJ2-7; possible D gene TRBD2, 7 bases. The germline V and J ends were trimmed by 4 bases and 9 bases, with 25 bases remaining between them. The CDR3 runs 16 residues. The germline CDR1 and CDR2 sequences are SEHNR and FQNEAQ (reference sequence). The CDR3 sequence: CASSSREGGLWRRQYF. CDR3 nucleotides: TGTGCCAGCAGCTCGAGGGAGGGGGGATTGTGGAGGAGGCAGTACTTC.

This chain links TRBV27 with TRBJ1-3; 8 bases agree with TRBD1. Germline-derived CDR1 and CDR2 are MNHEY and SMNVEV (reference sequence). The CDR3 covers 15 residues. Trimming removed 5 bases from V and 2 bases from J; junction bases left unmatched: 5. The CDR3 sequence is CASSPRQGPGNTIYF. The CDR3 DNA is TGTGCCAGCAGTCCTCGACAGGGGCCTGGAAACACCATATATTTT.

This clone was detected only once. The rearrangement joins TRBV7-7 to TRBJ1-2; D may be TRBD1 (5 bases). V was cut by 5 bases and J by 6 bases, with 19 bases left in between. This CDR3 has 15 amino acids. Per germline, CDR1 SSHAT and CDR2 FNYEAQ (reference sequence). The CDR3 spells CASSLQANRIDGYTF. Written as DNA, the CDR3 is TGTGCCAGCAGCCTACAGGCCAACAGAATTGATGGCTACACCTTC.